The 26 T cell receptor beta chains below come from one sample, sequenced in a study of CD8 T cells in ankylosing spondylitis. TCRdb fed the 5' RACE reads into MiXCR, producing one record per CDR3 protein. The table records about 300,000 distinct CDR3 sequences, more than 20% of them present only once. The source material was blood, either unsorted or a sorted T cell fraction (not recorded which). Source of these receptors: a female donor with ankylosing spondylitis or in good health (not recorded which).

This chain uses TRBV10-3 with TRBJ2-7; D remains ambiguous. CDR1 ENHRY and CDR2 SYGVKD come from the germline V gene. The CDR3 consists of 12 residues. The V gene lost 2 bases and the J gene lost 2 bases, with 4 bases spanning the gap. DNA for the CDR3: TGTGCCATCAGTGAGACAGCCTACGAGCAGTACTTC. Protein sequence: CAISETAYEQYF.

This clonotype was seen repeatedly, ten times or more. The V gene is TRBV10-3, the J gene TRBJ1-1; D is uncertain. This CDR3 has 15 residues. V lost 0 bases and J lost 0, with 8 bases in between. CDR1 is ENHRY, CDR2 SYGVKD, per germline. The CDR3 coding sequence is TGTGCCATCAGTGAGTCATGGGTTATGAACACTGAAGCTTTCTTT. Translated: CAISESWVMNTEAFF.

The rearrangement links TRBV6-2 or TRBV6-3 to TRBJ2-2; the match to TRBD1 covers 11 bases. The V gene end was trimmed by 4 bases and the J gene end by 3 bases; junction bases not matched to a gene: 4. The CDR3 covers 16 residues. The V gene's germline CDR1 is MNHEY and CDR2 SVGEGT. CDR3 in amino acids: CASSWDRGEHTGELFF. The CDR3 bases are TGTGCCAGCAGTTGGGACAGGGGGGAACACACCGGGGAGCTGTTTTTT.

V gene TRBV5-8 combines with J gene TRBJ1-5; unclear D gene. Germline values: CDR1 SGHTS, CDR2 YDEGEE. The CDR3 extends over 13 amino acids. V was trimmed by 4 bases and J by 8 bases, leaving 13 bases between them. The CDR3: CASSAAGRKPQHF. The DNA of the CDR3 is TGTGCCAGCAGCGCGGCCGGCAGGAAGCCCCAGCATTTT.

A few counts support this clonotype. The rearrangement links TRBV5-5 to TRBJ2-3; D remains ambiguous. The CDR3 runs 15 residues. Germline CDR1 reads SGHKS; CDR2 reads YYEKEE (reference sequence). The V and J ends lost 7 bases and 2 bases respectively, with 17 bases between them. The CDR3 coding sequence is TGTGCCAGCTCGGATCCCGAGGTTTTCACAGATACGCAGTATTTT. Its translation: CASSDPEVFTDTQYF.

This clonotype appeared a few times. The CDR3 spells CASSYPGGTIEQFF. The CDR3 DNA follows: TGTGCCAGCAGCTATCCCGGCGGGACAATTGAGCAGTTCTTC. The rearrangement joins TRBV7-2 to TRBJ2-1; D possibly uses TRBD1 or TRBD2 (6 bases each). Per the germline V gene, CDR1 is SGHTA and CDR2 is FQGNSA. This CDR3 contains 14 residues. The V gene lost 4 bases and the J gene lost 9 bases, with 16 bases spanning the gap.

This clonotype was seen only a few times. This sequence joins TRBV29-1 and TRBJ1-1; D gene unclear. The CDR3 consists of 12 residues. Trimming shortened V by 1 base and J by 6 bases, and 9 bases separated the two germline ends. The germline V gene has CDR1 SQVTM and CDR2 ANQGSEA. Here the CDR3 DNA reads TGCAGCGTTGAAGGGTTCAGCTCTGAAGCTTTCTTT. This encodes CSVEGFSSEAFF.

This clonotype has only a few counts. V is TRBV20-1 and J is TRBJ2-3; 8 bases are shared with TRBD2. Germline V gene lookup returns CDR1 DFQATT and CDR2 SNEGSKA (reference sequence). Germline trimming cut 6 bases from V and 10 bases from J; bases unmatched to any gene: 15. The CDR3 covers 14 residues. CDR3 region: CSAEREGRLEAQYF. CDR3 DNA: TGCAGTGCCGAACGGGAGGGACGGCTTGAGGCGCAGTATTTT.

The chain links TRBV30 to TRBJ1-1; D not resolved. The CDR3 extends over 11 amino acids. Looked up from germline, CDR1 is GTSNPN and CDR2 is SVGIG (reference sequence). Trimming removed 3 bases from V and 5 bases from J, with 7 bases in between. CDR3 nucleotide sequence: TGTGCCTGGAGCCAGAGGACTGAAGCTTTCTTT. Translated, it gives CAWSQRTEAFF.

This chain uses TRBV4-2 with TRBJ2-2; D gene ambiguous. Trimming removed 1 base from V and 1 base from J, with 4 bases in between. The CDR3 has 14 amino acids. Per germline, CDR1 LGHNA and CDR2 YNFKEQ. The CDR3 nucleotides are TGTGCCAGCAGCCAAGTCCAGAACACCGGGGAGCTGTTTTTT. This gives the protein CASSQVQNTGELFF.

V and J are TRBV7-8 and TRBJ1-1, with D maybe TRBD1 (6 bases). CDR1 and CDR2 (germline): SGHVS, FQNEAQ. Trimming pared 4 bases from V and 1 base from J, leaving 13 bases between. The CDR3 is made up of 15 amino acids. The CDR3 here is CASSSQGQTNTEAFF. CDR3 in DNA: TGTGCCAGCAGCTCCCAGGGGCAGACGAACACTGAAGCTTTCTTT.

V usage is TRBV18 and J usage is TRBJ2-1; TRBD1 or TRBD2 may be the D gene (7 bases each). Per the germline V gene, CDR1 is KGHSH and CDR2 is LQKENI. V was shortened by 3 bases and J by 4 bases, with 16 bases between the two germline ends. The CDR3 spans 16 residues. This chain's CDR3 is CASSPSQRGQYNEQFF. The DNA for the CDR3 is TGTGCCAGCTCACCCTCTCAGCGGGGACAGTACAATGAGCAGTTCTTC. Drawing the rest from reference TRBV18 and TRBJ2-1, the complete variable domain is NAGVMQNPRHLVRRRGQEARLRCSPMKGHSHVYWYRQLPEEGLKFMVYLQKENIIDESGMPKERFSAEFPKEGPSILRIQQVVRGDSAAYFCASSPSQRGQYNEQFFGPGTRLTVL.

The CDR3 spells CASRRDDNEQFF. CDR3 in DNA: TGCGCCAGCAGGAGGGACGACAATGAGCAGTTCTTC. This rearrangement joins TRBV5-1 to TRBJ2-1; the D call may be TRBD1 or TRBD2 (5 bases each). The CDR3 has 12 amino acids. V shed 5 bases and J shed 5 bases, with 8 bases lying between them. Germline assignment: CDR1 SGHRS and CDR2 YFSETQ.

The rearrangement links TRBV30 to TRBJ1-2; TRBD1 agrees at 9 bases. The CDR3 covers 13 residues. Germline CDR1 reads GTSNPN; CDR2 reads SVGIG (reference sequence). The ends lost 0 bases at V and 6 bases at J; junction bases unmatched: 2. Written as DNA, the CDR3 is TGTGCCTGGAGTGTTTACAGGGGGCATGGCTACACCTTC. Translating gives CAWSVYRGHGYTF.

V is TRBV28 and J is TRBJ2-7; TRBD1 aligns across 7 bases. After removal of 5 bases from V and 4 bases from J, the junction contained 8 bases not matched to a gene. The CDR3 length is 14 residues. Germline CDR1 reads MDHEN; CDR2 reads SYDVKM. The CDR3 nucleotides read TGTGCCAGCAGTCTCCACAGGGGAGTATACGAGCAGTACTTC. The encoded protein is CASSLHRGVYEQYF.

V gene TRBV5-1 combines with J gene TRBJ2-6; D gene ambiguous. Germline-derived CDR1 and CDR2 are SGHRS and YFSETQ. The CDR3 runs 14 residues. V lost 0 bases and J 6 bases, leaving 7 bases between the germline ends. The CDR3 region has the DNA TGCGCCAGCAGCTTGGAAAGCCAGGCCAACGTCCTGACTTTC. Its translation: CASSLESQANVLTF.

This clonotype was seen more than once but under ten times. V usage is TRBV15 and J usage is TRBJ2-3, with 10 bases lining up with TRBD2. V lost 1 base, J lost 5 bases, and 3 bases stayed unmatched. CDR3 length equals 15 residues. CDR1 is LNHNV, CDR2 YYDKDF, per germline (reference sequence). The CDR3 DNA is TGTGCCACCAGCAGAGCGAGACTAGCGGGAGATACGCAGTATTTT. It encodes CATSRARLAGDTQYF.

This clonotype appeared a single time. The V and J genes are TRBV5-4 and TRBJ2-5, with D perhaps matching TRBD1 (6 bases). In germline, CDR1 is SGHNT, CDR2 YYREEE (reference sequence). Trimming cost V 3 bases and J 5 bases, with 11 bases left between them. The CDR3 totals 13 residues. For the CDR3, the DNA is TGTGCCAGCAGCTCACAGGGTTCCGAGACCCAGTACTTC. Its protein is CASSSQGSETQYF.

The chain carries TRBV6-1 and TRBJ1-1, with D unclear. The V gene's germline CDR1 is MNHNS and CDR2 SASEGT. Between the trimmed V and J ends, which lost 8 bases and 0 bases, there was a span of 16 bases. This CDR3 has 15 amino acids. CDR3 nucleotide sequence: TGTGCCAGCTATAGGCCCTCCAAGATGAACACTGAAGCTTTCTTT. Translation gives CASYRPSKMNTEAFF.

This rearrangement joins TRBV28 to TRBJ1-6; D uncertain. Trimming took 3 bases from V and 10 from J, leaving 13 bases between them. Germline CDR1 MDHEN, CDR2 SYDVKM. This CDR3 spans 14 amino acids. CDR3 residues: CASSFYRKESPLHF. CDR3 nucleotide sequence: TGTGCCAGCAGTTTCTACAGAAAGGAGTCACCCCTCCACTTT.

This clonotype was seen repeatedly, ten times or more. J is TRBJ2-1 and V is TRBV20-1; 9 bases are a match to TRBD2. The CDR3 contains 16 residues. Germline V gene lookup returns CDR1 DFQATT and CDR2 SNEGSKA (reference sequence). V lost 3 bases and J lost 4; bases outside the gene matches: 10. CDR3 coding DNA: TGCAGTGCTAGCGATCCGACTAGCGGTTTTTACAATGAGCAGTTCTTC. It codes for CSASDPTSGFYNEQFF.

Concerning this clonotype: A much larger clone is a single base away; this may be a read error. The V and J genes are TRBV6-1 and TRBJ2-1; TRBD2 matches at 9 bases. CDR1 and CDR2 from the germline V gene are MNHNS and SASEGT. The CDR3 sequence is 16 residues long. The CDR3 protein is CASGRGGRALYSEQFF. Written as DNA, the CDR3 is TGTGCCAGCGGACGGGGCGGGAGGGCTCTATACAGTGAGCAGTTCTTC.

Concerning this clonotype itself: Germline and junction disagree at one end, which may indicate a read error. DNA for the CDR3: TGCGCCACCAGCAGAGATTCTAACTATGGCTACACCTTC. This translates into CATSRDSNYGYTF. The V gene is TRBV15, the J gene TRBJ1-2; D is uncertain. The CDR3 has 13 amino acids. Looked up from germline, CDR1 is LNHNV and CDR2 is YYDKDF (reference sequence).

This clonotype was seen only a few times. V usage is TRBV5-1 and J usage is TRBJ2-3; 9 positions match TRBD1. With 1 base clipped from V and 4 bases from J, the junction kept 4 bases outside the gene matches. This CDR3 comprises 15 residues. Per the germline V gene, CDR1 is SGHRS and CDR2 is YFSETQ. CDR3: CASSLRDREADTQYF. CDR3 sequence (DNA): TGCGCCAGCAGCTTGCGGGACAGGGAGGCAGATACGCAGTATTTT. Looking up the rest from reference TRBV5-1 and TRBJ2-3 gives the full variable domain: KAGVTQTPRYLIKTRGQQVTLSCSPISGHRSVSWYQQTPGQGLQFLFEYFSETQRNKGNFPGRFSGRQFSNSRSEMNVSTLELGDSALYLCASSLRDREADTQYFGPGTRLTVL.

This clonotype has a handful of counts. The rearrangement joins TRBV5-1 to TRBJ1-4; 7 bases match TRBD1. Trimming removed 2 bases from V and 8 bases from J; junction bases left unmatched: 15. The CDR3 consists of 17 residues. From germline, CDR1 is SGHRS and CDR2 YFSETQ. CDR3 sequence (DNA): TGCGCCAGCAGCTTATTCCCAAACGACAGGGTCGGCGAAAAACTGTTTTTT. It codes for CASSLFPNDRVGEKLFF.

This clonotype was counted between two and nine times. J is TRBJ2-1 and V is TRBV27, with 8 bases matching TRBD2. The CDR3 extends over 18 amino acids. Germline V gene data show CDR1 as MNHEY and CDR2 as SMNVEV (reference sequence). Losses at the gene ends were 5 bases for V and 1 base for J; bases not matched to a gene: 13. This CDR3 reads CASSPLAGDVRSYNEQFF. The DNA for the CDR3 is TGTGCCAGCAGTCCTCTAGCGGGCGATGTCAGATCCTACAATGAGCAGTTCTTC.